This T cell receptor (beta chain) is drawn from a study of blood T cells in healthy people across ages. Overall study context: Per two T cells, about one barcoded beta molecule was captured through template switching. Study-wide results and caveats: Naive T cell percentage strongly correlated with TCR beta diversity.

Points on this clonotype: The antigen is unknown.

A sample-barcoded 5' primer and a J-beta primer mix were used in a second PCR of about 7 to 12 cycles. TCRdb called the 5' RACE reads again in MiXCR, with one record for every CDR3 protein. Among around 900,000 distinct CDR3 sequences listed, under 30% were seen once. Ranging in age from about 6 to 95, the donors were healthy Caucasian individuals from Russia. Germline V CDR1 and CDR2: LNHDA, SQIVND (reference sequence). The CDR3 is 17 amino acids. The chain recombines TRBV19 with TRBJ2-1; D possibly corresponds to TRBD2 (7 bases). TRBJ2-7 explains the end of the DNA better; the J call may be wrong. Sequencing was carried out using blood. This receptor was identified in a woman older than 75 in good health. Written as DNA, the CDR3 is TGTGCCAGTAGTATAGACGGGGGGCGGGGGACTTACAATGAGCAGTACTTC. This encodes CASSIDGGRGTYNEQYF.